Listed below are T cell receptor beta chains from one sample, sequenced in a study of blood T cells in healthy people across ages. MiXCR, applied by TCRdb to the 5' RACE reads, yields one record per CDR3 protein. The sample includes nearly 1 million distinct CDR3 sequences, roughly 47% of them seen just once. The sequenced sample was blood. The source is a woman aged 60-70 years in good health. Each CDR3 is given without its conserved first and last residue. The order of the fields is J gene, CDR3 length, V gene, clone size, CDR3 protein. Clone size is shown for a subset of rows, as once, few, many or a class of expanded clone.

>TRBJ2-3|12|TRBV6-5|NA
AGSPGLAVDTQY
>TRBJ1-5|10|TRBV6-2/TRBV6-3|once
ASSDPDRPQH
>NA|15|TRBV7-2|NA
ASSLRSAVVSYNEQY
>TRBJ1-5|12|TRBV12-3/TRBV12-4|NA
ASRPMDGGQPQH
>TRBJ2-6|16|TRBV12-3/TRBV12-4|few
ASSRTTGAGTGANVLT
>NA|15|TRBV29-1|NA
SVDGDSLGRGRHEQY
>TRBJ1-2|14|TRBV7-2|NA
ASSRYGGQGDYGYT
>TRBJ2-1|15|TRBV6-2/TRBV6-3|NA
AGSASGRGSFYNEQF
>TRBJ1-2|12|TRBV11-2|NA
ASSGPEITHGYT
>NA|14|TRBV7-2|NA
ASSSRDGRGVGEQY
>TRBJ2-5|13|TRBV6-5|few
ASSSDTRGQETQY
>TRBJ2-1|10|TRBV20-1|few
SASRGEGEQF
>NA|11|TRBV6-5|NA
ASSDKALGEQY
>TRBJ1-1|15|TRBV7-6|once
ASSSEGTDIQNTEAF
>TRBJ2-7|13|TRBV4-3|NA
ASSQRLAGDYEQY
>TRBJ2-3|11|TRBV12-3/TRBV12-4|few
ASNRAGVDTQY
>TRBJ2-7|13|TRBV7-8|NA
ASSPHAVVAYEQY
>TRBJ2-1|13|TRBV20-1|NA
SARETGQGRLEQF
>TRBJ2-7|17|TRBV6-2/TRBV6-3|NA
ASSYSTILGGKESYEQY
>TRBJ2-1|14|TRBV28|NA
ASSLGGEGAYNEQF
>TRBJ2-1|12|TRBV6-1|many
ASSEQDRGNEQF
>TRBJ2-1|15|TRBV29-1|few
SVRLYRPAGGGDEQF
>TRBJ1-4|13|TRBV6-5|NA
ASSYSSNSLEKLF
>TRBJ2-1|17|TRBV29-1|few
SVDSIPGLAGGSYNEQF
>TRBJ2-3|14|TRBV7-8|NA
ASSLTSGRATDTRY
>TRBJ1-1|11|TRBV25-1|NA
ASRTEGHTEAF
>TRBJ2-1|11|TRBV20-1|NA
SAIAGGPGEQF
>TRBJ2-6|13|TRBV15|NA
ATSRPESGANVLT
>TRBJ2-3|17|TRBV6-5|NA
ASRYREPKTGTSTDTQY
>TRBJ1-5|13|TRBV3-1|once
ASSQDAVRGQPQH
>TRBJ1-2|18|TRBV5-1|NA
ASSFIVGLPGLQSSAGYT
>TRBJ2-3|10|TRBV30|NA
AWSVLLDTQY
>TRBJ2-7|13|TRBV4-1|NA
ASSPQGADPYEQY
>TRBJ2-2|13|TRBV28|NA
ASSLDERNTGELF
>TRBJ2-5|13|TRBV5-1|NA
ASSPGQVAGETQY
>TRBJ2-7|12|TRBV20-1|NA
SAARTQDTYEQY
>TRBJ1-4|11|TRBV28|NA
ASSPVGKGKLF
>TRBJ2-1|11|TRBV29-1|NA
SGWASSYNEQF
>NA|11|TRBV28|NA
ASNRGRSYEQY
>TRBJ2-7|12|TRBV28|NA
ASSPRLAGVRQY
>TRBJ2-7|10|TRBV6-6|NA
ASSSQGHEQY
>TRBJ2-7|10|TRBV7-2|many
ASSRTGSEQY
>TRBJ2-4|16|TRBV27|NA
ASSLMSSGGLAKNIQY
>TRBJ1-1|13|TRBV7-2|NA
ASSQDLGTNTEAF
>TRBJ2-3|11|TRBV29-1|NA
SVDTTYTDTQY
>TRBJ1-5|13|TRBV5-1|NA
ASSLDVGGRQPQH
>TRBJ2-7|14|TRBV28|NA
ASSPLGQGARNEQY
>TRBJ2-1|14|TRBV12-3/TRBV12-4|NA
ASSFGAGSPDGERF
>TRBJ2-3|11|TRBV28|NA
ASSPSASDTQY
>TRBJ2-1|11|TRBV5-1|NA
ASSPGTQYEQF
>TRBJ2-1|12|TRBV5-1|once
ASRVGESYKEQF
>TRBJ1-2|11|TRBV12-3/TRBV12-4|NA
ASSIDGFGGYT
>TRBJ2-1|12|TRBV20-1|NA
SARVGHRGTEQF
>TRBJ2-1|18|TRBV4-2|NA
ASSQDVGPRVRLGYNEQF
>TRBJ2-7|13|TRBV28|NA
ASTGSAPDSYEQY
>TRBJ1-5|15|TRBV18|NA
ASSRGQSGSGNQPQH
>TRBJ2-1|19|TRBV2|NA
ASSGDQGLAVRPHSYNEQF
>NA|12|TRBV9|NA
ASSASGTSNEQY
>NA|10|TRBV12-3/TRBV12-4|few
ASSLNSHEQY
>TRBJ2-5|17|TRBV5-1|few
ASSLSVLAGGPVSETQY